These T cell receptor beta chains were read from a single sample in a study of blood T cell repertoires in COVID-19. This table comes from immunoSEQ multiplex PCR, and its TCRdb copy is limited to in-frame clones, with some not included. The sample contains roughly 68,000 clones, 88% of which appear only once. Sequencing input: peripheral blood. These receptors were collected from a woman aged 55-69 years with COVID-19, enrolled during active disease. Each CDR3 is given with its conserved first and last residue. The D gene is left open where the match is weak. For some rows the clone size is stated as once, few or many, or as a class when expanded; others skip it.

V	D	J	size	CDR3	DNA
TRBV7-9	NA	TRBJ1-1	NA	CASSLLTGNTEAFF	TGTGCCAGCAGCTTATTGACAGGGAACACTGAAGCTTTCTTT
TRBV10-3	NA	TRBJ2-7	NA	CAISEFISYEQYF	TGTGCCATCAGTGAGTTCATCTCCTACGAGCAGTACTTC
TRBV18	NA	TRBJ2-2	NA	CASSPIGVTNTGELFF	TGTGCCAGCTCACCTATAGGGGTAACGAACACCGGGGAGCTGTTTTTT
TRBV28	TRBD2	TRBJ2-7	few	CASSGGGLAGVAANEQYF	TGTGCCAGCAGCGGGGGGGGACTAGCGGGAGTGGCGGCCAACGAGCAGTACTTC
TRBV13	TRBD1	TRBJ2-3	NA	CASSFDRGATDTQYF	TGTGCCAGCAGCTTTGACAGGGGGGCAACAGATACGCAGTATTTT
TRBV12-3/TRBV12-4	TRBD1	TRBJ1-3	NA	CASRGQLRNTIYF	TGTGCCAGCAGGGGACAGCTCCGAAACACCATATATTTT
TRBV7-2	TRBD2	TRBJ2-7	once	CASSLDLAGGGEQYF	TGTGCCAGCAGCTTAGATCTAGCGGGAGGTGGCGAGCAGTACTTC
TRBV7-2	NA	TRBJ2-5	NA	CASSTGQETQYF	TGTGCCAGCAGTACGGGACAAGAGACCCAGTACTTC
TRBV3-1/TRBV3-2	NA	TRBJ1-1	NA	CASTAGDPYSTEAFF	TGTGCCAGCACCGCAGGGGATCCATATAGCACTGAAGCTTTCTTT
TRBV2	TRBD1	TRBJ2-2	NA	CASRDRHTGELFF	TGTGCCAGCCGGGACAGGCACACCGGGGAGCTGTTTTTT
TRBV11-3	NA	TRBJ2-1	NA	CASSLAQGRNNEQFF	TGTGCCAGCAGCTTAGCACAGGGGAGGAACAATGAGCAGTTCTTC
TRBV7-2	TRBD2	TRBJ2-7	NA	CASSLVSGSDEQYF	TGTGCCAGCAGCTTAGTTAGCGGGAGTGACGAGCAGTACTTC
TRBV27	NA	TRBJ1-6	once	CASSFVSPASSYNSPLHF	TGTGCCAGCAGTTTTGTGTCCCCCGCGAGCTCCTATAATTCACCCCTCCACTTT
TRBV19	TRBD1	TRBJ1-3	NA	CASSQRDSYRSGNTIYF	TGTGCCAGTAGTCAAAGGGACAGCTACCGCTCTGGAAACACCATATATTTT
TRBV4-3	NA	TRBJ1-2	NA	CASSQSWGSNYGYTF	TGCGCCAGCAGCCAATCTTGGGGCAGTAACTATGGCTACACCTTC
TRBV28	NA	TRBJ1-5	NA	CASSLGGRDKPQHF	TGTGCCAGCAGTTTAGGGGGCAGAGATAAGCCCCAGCATTTT
TRBV5-6	NA	TRBJ2-3	NA	CASSQIDRQAGTDTQYF	TGTGCCAGCAGCCAGATTGACAGGCAGGCTGGCACAGATACGCAGTATTTT
TRBV19	NA	TRBJ1-3	NA	CASRGGTIYF	TGTGCCAGCCGGGGAGGCACCATATATTTT
TRBV6-2/TRBV6-3	NA	TRBJ2-4	NA	CASSYSTLGRNIQYF	TGTGCCAGCAGTTACTCGACCTTGGGGAGGAACATTCAGTACTTC
TRBV7-2	NA	TRBJ2-5	NA	CASSLNSGEETQYF	TGTGCCAGCAGCTTAAATTCGGGGGAAGAGACCCAGTACTTC
TRBV7-9	NA	TRBJ1-4	NA	CASSTGTTINEKLFF	TGTGCCAGCAGCACCGGGACAACTATTAATGAAAAACTGTTTTTT
TRBV27	TRBD1	TRBJ1-5	NA	CASSFSWTGVDQPQHF	TGTGCCAGCAGTTTTTCGTGGACAGGGGTTGATCAGCCCCAGCATTTT
TRBV5-1	TRBD2	TRBJ2-1	NA	CASSWTSGSWNEQFF	TGCGCCAGCAGCTGGACTAGCGGTTCCTGGAATGAGCAGTTCTTC